Sequencing of this TCR beta chain was carried out in a study of cytomegalovirus exposure and HLA in healthy donors. Germline lookup yields CDR1 MNHEY and CDR2 SMNVEV (reference sequence). V lost 3 bases to trimming and J lost 8 bases, with 13 bases between them. The CDR3 totals 13 residues. Use of 60 Vbeta and 13 Jbeta primers characterized the PCR. The repertoire was sequenced with immunoSEQ multiplex PCR; TCRdb's copy has only in-frame clones and lacks some. The sample shows approximately 140,000 clones, 65% to 80% of them seen only once. The sequenced sample was PBMCs. The sequence was collected from a man aged 40-49 years in good health and CMV-seropositive. The chain couples TRBV27 to TRBJ1-2; D possibly corresponds to TRBD1 (6 bases). The chain's CDR3 is CASSFSLGGGYTF. CDR3 sequence (DNA): TGTGCCAGCAGTTTCTCCCTAGGGGGAGGCTACACCTTC.